This T cell receptor (beta chain) is drawn from a study of cytotoxic CD8 clonotypes in ibrutinib-treated CLL. Study in general: Partial response was seen in approximately 24 patients and complete response in 2; after median approximately 68 months, around 14 stayed remitted, about twelve progressed. The study's findings and limits: Clonality was higher at baseline than in age-matched healthy donors and tracked circulating CD8+ T-cell counts.

Concerning this clone: Antigen unknown.

The CDR3 covers 14 residues. Trimming took off 7 bases at V and 2 bases at J, with 12 bases between the two ends. Germline loops: CDR1 LNHDA, CDR2 SQIVND (reference sequence). The repertoire was sequenced with immunoSEQ multiplex PCR; TCRdb's copy has only in-frame clones and lacks some. The table has about 140,000 clones, 80% to 95% seen once. Roughly 2 micrograms of genomic DNA from cryopreserved PBMCs went into TCR beta libraries. This rearrangement joins TRBV19 to TRBJ2-1; no clear D gene. The sequence was collected from a human donor with chronic lymphocytic leukemia. Material: PBMCs, obtained after 12 months of ibrutinib treatment. The CDR3 DNA follows: TGTGCCAGTAATAGGGAAAGGGCCTACAATGAGCAGTTCTTC. Amino acid sequence: CASNRERAYNEQFF.